The clone carrying this T cell receptor beta chain was found a few times. TCRdb's table, derived via immunoSEQ multiplex PCR, lists solely in-frame clones and lacks some. The sample has about 130,000 clones, around 84% seen once. Germline V lookup: CDR1 SGDLS, CDR2 YYNGEE. V dropped 0 bases and J dropped 0 bases, with 13 bases sitting between them. The CDR3 runs 17 residues. These data come from a study of cytotoxic CD8 clonotypes in ibrutinib-treated CLL. The source is a human donor with chronic lymphocytic leukemia. This chain joins TRBV9 and TRBJ1-3; D is unclear. The source material was PBMCs, sampled after 24 months of ibrutinib treatment. The CDR3 is CASSVAEGRSSGNTIYF. CDR3 coding DNA: TGTGCCAGCAGCGTAGCCGAAGGACGCAGCTCTGGAAACACCATATATTTT.